Below are 27 T cell receptor beta chains sequenced from a single sample in a study of blood T cell repertoires in COVID-19 (dated by TCRdb to 2018 to 2020). Libraries were constructed by the immunoSEQ multiplex PCR assay. In its TCRdb copy, this immuneACCESS table keeps in-frame sequences only and misses some clones. Where compared with another copy, unresolved V genes explain less than half of these, and the others have no known cause. The sample table shows about 92,000 clones, and 80% are seen once. Under 13% of the sample is in the top ten clones. The sample was peripheral blood. The receptors were gathered from a woman in her 70s with acute or convalescent COVID-19.

V gene TRBV5-1 combines with J gene TRBJ1-1, with TRBD1 matching 9 bases. This CDR3 region has 15 residues. Per the germline V gene, CDR1 is SGHRS and CDR2 is YFSETQ. Germline trimming cut 3 bases from V and 3 bases from J; bases unmatched to any gene: 6. The CDR3 sequence: CASSSGDRGDTEAFF. The CDR3 coding sequence is TGCGCCAGCAGCTCAGGCGACAGGGGGGACACTGAAGCTTTCTTT.

The chain combines TRBV5-1 with TRBJ2-1; TRBD2 aligns across 7 bases. V gave up 0 bases and J gave up 10 bases; unmatched junction bases: 16. The germline V gene has CDR1 SGHRS and CDR2 YFSETQ. The CDR3 covers 17 residues. The CDR3 loop is CASSLAWASGPTGEQFF. The CDR3 nucleotides read TGCGCCAGCAGCTTGGCCTGGGCTAGCGGACCAACGGGGGAGCAGTTCTTC.

The J gene is TRBJ2-1, the V gene TRBV7-8; 10 bases fit TRBD1. The V gene's germline CDR1 is SGHVS and CDR2 FQNEAQ. The trim removed 0 bases at V and 3 bases at J, leaving 2 bases unmatched. The CDR3 sequence is 16 residues long. CDR3 protein: CASSLAGTGVYNEQFF. CDR3 nucleotides: TGTGCCAGCAGCTTAGCTGGGACAGGGGTCTACAATGAGCAGTTCTTC.

V and J are TRBV19 and TRBJ1-1, with TRBD1 matching over 10 bases. CDR3 length: 15 residues. Germline V gene data show CDR1 as LNHDA and CDR2 as SQIVND (reference sequence). After removal of 5 bases from V and 4 bases from J, the junction contained 7 bases not matched to a gene. This CDR3 is CASSSWTGGSTEAFF. In DNA form, the CDR3 reads TGTGCCAGTAGTTCCTGGACAGGGGGGAGCACTGAAGCTTTCTTT.

This chain connects TRBV18 to TRBJ2-7, with 10 nucleotides matching TRBD1. The CDR3 length is 16 residues. Germline values: CDR1 KGHSH, CDR2 LQKENI. V was pared by 5 bases and J by 3 bases, with 10 bases of the junction left unmatched. The CDR3 spells CASSRSPGTGVYEQYF. The CDR3 DNA follows: TGTGCCAGCTCAAGGTCTCCCGGGACAGGGGTCTACGAGCAGTACTTC. The full variable domain, rest sourced from reference TRBV18 and TRBJ2-7, is NAGVMQNPRHLVRRRGQEARLRCSPMKGHSHVYWYRQLPEEGLKFMVYLQKENIIDESGMPKERFSAEFPKEGPSILRIQQVVRGDSAAYFCASSRSPGTGVYEQYFGPGTRLTVT.

The chain couples TRBV30 to TRBJ1-1; TRBD1 matches 7 bases. Per the germline V gene, CDR1 is GTSNPN and CDR2 is SVGIG (reference sequence). V trimming: 7 bases; J trimming: 3 bases; junction bases outside the gene matches: 5. This CDR3 spans 12 amino acids. DNA of the CDR3: TGTGCCTTTAACGACAGGGACACTGAAGCTTTCTTT. Its protein is CAFNDRDTEAFF. The full variable domain, in which reference TRBV30 and TRBJ1-1 provide the parts outside the CDR3, is SQTIHQWPATLVQPVGSPLSLECTVEGTSNPNLYWYRQAAGRGLQLLFYSVGIGQISSEVPQNLSASRPQDRQFILSSKKLLLSDSGFYLCAFNDRDTEAFFGQGTRLTVV.

This chain uses TRBV7-3 with TRBJ2-1; the match to TRBD2 covers 7 bases. The CDR3 sequence is 17 residues long. Looked up from germline, CDR1 is SGHTA and CDR2 is FQGTGA. The J segment lost 0 bases and the V segment lost 5 bases, leaving 10 bases of the junction unmatched. The CDR3 nucleotides are TGTGCCAGCAGCGTAGGGCAGGGAGGGGCCTCCTACAATGAGCAGTTCTTC. The encoded protein is CASSVGQGGASYNEQFF.

The rearrangement uses TRBV5-1 and TRBJ2-7; 8 nucleotides match TRBD2. The V gene's germline CDR1 is SGHRS and CDR2 YFSETQ. The CDR3 contains 16 residues. Trimming cost V 4 bases and J 7 bases; bases outside gene matches: 16. CDR3 coding DNA: TGCGCCAGCAGCGTACAGCCCCGGGGGGGGCTCGAAGAGCAGTACTTC. Translation gives CASSVQPRGGLEEQYF.

This clone was detected a few times. This sequence joins TRBV19 and TRBJ2-1; maybe TRBD2 (5 bases). Per germline, CDR1 LNHDA and CDR2 SQIVND (reference sequence). The CDR3 has 14 amino acids. V was pared by 2 bases and J by 3 bases, with 8 bases between. In DNA form, the CDR3 reads TGTGCCAGTAGTATATACGGGAACTACAATGAGCAGTTCTTC. It is translated as CASSIYGNYNEQFF.

As for this clone: Other DNA sequences in the same sample also yield this CDR3. The chain recombines TRBV29-1 with TRBJ2-7, with 7 bases lining up with TRBD1. CDR3 size: 13 residues. Trimming took 4 bases from V and 2 from J; bases not matched to a gene: 5. Germline V gives CDR1 SQVTM, CDR2 ANQGSEA. The CDR3 DNA follows: TGCAGCGTTGGACAGGGTGGGGCCTACGAGCAGTACTTC. Protein: CSVGQGGAYEQYF.

This chain uses TRBV30 with TRBJ2-1, with D perhaps matching TRBD1 (5 bases). The CDR3 covers 11 residues. V dropped 4 bases and J dropped 10 bases, with 11 bases sitting between them. Germline loops: CDR1 GTSNPN, CDR2 SVGIG (reference sequence). For the CDR3, the DNA is TGTGCCTGGACATTTGGACACGAGCAGTTCTTC. As protein: CAWTFGHEQFF.

The chain recombines TRBV3-1 (or the pseudogene TRBV3-2) with TRBJ1-5; 11 positions agree with TRBD1. Germline V gene data show CDR1 as LGHDT and CDR2 as YNNKEL (reference sequence). This CDR3 is built from 15 residues. The ends lost 6 bases at V and 4 bases at J; junction bases unmatched: 5. For the CDR3, the DNA is TGTGCCAGCAGTACCGGGACAGGGGGAAATCAGCCCCAGCATTTT. Protein product: CASSTGTGGNQPQHF.

The V gene is TRBV29-1, the J gene TRBJ2-1, with D possibly TRBD2 on 6 matching bases. Germline V CDR1 and CDR2: SQVTM, ANQGSEA. V lost 0 bases, J lost 12 bases, and 21 bases lay in between. The CDR3 runs to 15 residues. For the CDR3, the DNA is TGCAGCGTTGAAGATCGGGCGGGATCCACCGCAGGGCAGTTCTTC. Translating gives CSVEDRAGSTAGQFF.

This sequence joins TRBV12-3 or TRBV12-4 and TRBJ2-3, with D hard to call. This CDR3 is built from 12 residues. V lost 5 bases and J 6 bases, leaving 9 bases between the germline ends. The CDR3 sequence: CASSMTGDTQYF. The CDR3 coding sequence is TGTGCCAGCAGTATGACCGGGGATACGCAGTATTTT.

The chain uses TRBV9 and TRBJ2-3, with D tentatively TRBD1 (6 bases). Trimming left V 0 bases short and J 6 bases short, with 11 bases between. Germline lookup yields CDR1 SGDLS and CDR2 YYNGEE. The CDR3 is 14 residues long. CDR3 residues: CASSVDRARDTQYF. The DNA for the CDR3 is TGTGCCAGCAGCGTAGACAGGGCAAGGGATACGCAGTATTTT. Drawing the rest from reference TRBV9 and TRBJ2-3, the complete variable domain is DSGVTQTPKHLITATGQRVTLRCSPRSGDLSVYWYQQSLDQGLQFLIQYYNGEERAKGNILERFSAQQFPDLHSELNLSSLELGDSALYFCASSVDRARDTQYFGPGTRLTVL.

This clone was observed a handful of times. CDR3 DNA sequence: TGTGCCATCAGTGAGTTCGGGGGACAGGGGGCTTACGAGCAGTACTTC. Its protein product is CAISEFGGQGAYEQYF. The J gene is TRBJ2-7, the V gene TRBV10-3; 12 bases align to TRBD1. CDR3 length: 16 residues. In germline, CDR1 is ENHRY, CDR2 SYGVKD. With V trimmed by 1 base and J by 4 bases, 5 bases remained unmatched.

This clone came up a few times. J is TRBJ1-5 and V is TRBV4-1; 7 nucleotides align to TRBD1. The J segment lost 9 bases and the V segment lost 1 base, leaving 9 bases of the junction unmatched. Germline CDR1 reads MGHRA; CDR2 reads YSYEKL. The CDR3 contains 15 residues. For the CDR3, the DNA is TGCGCCAGCAGCCAAGGGCCGGCAGGGGGGAGGCCCCAGCATTTT. Translated, it gives CASSQGPAGGRPQHF.

Here the CDR3 DNA reads TGTGCCAGCAGCCCCGGACAGGTTGCCGGGGAGCTGTTTTTT. Its translation: CASSPGQVAGELFF. This rearrangement joins TRBV28 to TRBJ2-2; 7 nucleotides agree with TRBD1. Losses at the gene ends were 6 bases for V and 6 bases for J; bases not matched to a gene: 7. The CDR3 spans 14 residues. The V gene's germline CDR1 is MDHEN and CDR2 SYDVKM.

The chain recombines TRBV2 with TRBJ1-4; D is perhaps TRBD1 (5 bases). V was cut by 5 bases and J by 4 bases, with 17 bases left in between. The CDR3 is 16 amino acids. CDR1 is SNHLY and CDR2 is FYNNEI in the germline V gene. The CDR3 loop is CASSFGPGGLNEKLFF. The DNA for the CDR3 is TGTGCCAGCAGTTTCGGACCGGGGGGACTTAATGAAAAACTGTTTTTT.

CDR3 DNA: TGTGCCAGTAAACAGGGGAACTATGGCTACACCTTC. Encoded protein: CASKQGNYGYTF. The genes are TRBV2 and TRBJ1-2; the match to TRBD1 covers 7 bases. Trimming took 9 bases from V and 2 from J; bases not matched to a gene: 3. In germline, CDR1 is SNHLY, CDR2 FYNNEI. This CDR3 comprises 12 residues.

The chain carries TRBV6-6 and TRBJ2-3; TRBD2 agrees at 9 bases. V lost 6 bases, J lost 0 bases, and 4 bases stayed unmatched. The CDR3 spans 15 residues. Germline V lookup: CDR1 MNHNY, CDR2 SVGAGI (reference sequence). CDR3 DNA: TGTGCCAGCAGGATAGCGGGAGCCAGCACAGATACGCAGTATTTT. This codes for CASRIAGASTDTQYF.

The rearrangement uses TRBV5-4 and TRBJ2-1, with 8 bases aligning to TRBD2. The CDR3 length is 13 residues. The ends lost 4 bases at V and 8 bases at J; junction bases unmatched: 5. Per germline, CDR1 SGHNT and CDR2 YYREEE (reference sequence). CDR3 in DNA: TGTGCCAGCAGCCCCGGGACTAGTCATGAGCAGTTCTTC. This encodes CASSPGTSHEQFF.

This clone was observed a few times. The J gene is TRBJ2-1, the V gene TRBV19, with a tentative D call TRBD2 (6 bases). The CDR3 runs 14 residues. Germline CDR1 reads LNHDA; CDR2 reads SQIVND (reference sequence). Trimming pared 1 base from V and 9 bases from J, leaving 13 bases between. The CDR3 DNA sequence: TGTGCCAGTAGTATAGGGACTACCGTCGGTGAGCAGTTCTTC. Its translation is CASSIGTTVGEQFF.

The chain recombines TRBV7-3 with TRBJ2-2; TRBD2 matches 7 bases. The CDR3 consists of 14 residues. V dropped 0 bases and J dropped 5; count of bases not matched to a gene: 0. In germline, CDR1 is SGHTA, CDR2 FQGTGA. DNA of the CDR3: TGTGCCAGCAGCTTAACGCGGGGGACCGGGGAGCTGTTTTTT. Its translation: CASSLTRGTGELFF. Filled out from reference TRBV7-3 and TRBJ2-2, the complete variable domain reads GAGVSQTPSNKVTEKGKYVELRCDPISGHTALYWYRQSLGQGPEFLIYFQGTGAADDSGLPNDRFFAVRPEGSVSTLKIQRTERGDSAVYLCASSLTRGTGELFFGEGSRLTVL.

The chain joins TRBV27 to TRBJ2-1; TRBD2 agrees at 12 bases. This CDR3 has 17 amino acids. Per the germline V gene, CDR1 is MNHEY and CDR2 is SMNVEV (reference sequence). After removal of 5 bases from V and 4 bases from J, the junction contained 9 bases not matched to a gene. The CDR3 DNA reads as TGTGCCAGCAGTCTAGGACTAGCGGGATTTCGATACAATGAGCAGTTCTTC. Translation: CASSLGLAGFRYNEQFF.

The genes are TRBV6-5 and TRBJ1-1; tentatively, D is TRBD1 (5 bases). This CDR3 contains 15 residues. Deletions cut 2 bases from V and 10 bases from J, with 20 bases between. Germline assignment: CDR1 MNHEY and CDR2 SVGAGI. The CDR3 DNA is TGTGCCAGCAGTTACCGAGATCAGGGTAAAGGTGGAGCTTTCTTT. Protein: CASSYRDQGKGGAFF.

The chain carries TRBV30 and TRBJ1-1; possibly TRBD1 for D (5 bases). The V and J ends lost 2 bases and 2 bases respectively, with 12 bases between them. Germline V gene lookup returns CDR1 GTSNPN and CDR2 SVGIG (reference sequence). CDR3 length: 14 amino acids. The CDR3 DNA sequence: TGTGCCTGGAGTCCCGGGGGAGGAAACACTGAAGCTTTCTTT. Translating gives CAWSPGGGNTEAFF.